These 3 T cell receptor beta chains originate from one sample sequenced in a study of regulatory T cells in long-lasting Graves disease. Building the TCR beta libraries relied on iRepertoire HTBI primers, and CDR3 regions underwent Arm-PCR. TCRdb re-derived calls from the multiplex PCR reads in MiXCR, one entry per CDR3 protein. The sample yields 400,000 to 500,000 distinct CDR3 sequences, roughly 15% seen once. Time point noted: newly diagnosed GD, antithyroid drugs for less than 3 months. Following extraction of RNA from PBMCs, that RNA was used to make the TCR library. Separately, the same data were catalogued under a study of T cells in Graves' hyperthyroidism and ophthalmopathy.

The material sequenced was peripheral blood mononuclear cells (PBMCs), taken at new diagnosis, from a patient treated with antithyroid drugs. These receptors were obtained from a woman between 18 and 29 years old with Graves disease.

This clonotype was recorded many times. The chain recombines TRBV12-3 or TRBV12-4 with TRBJ2-7; TRBD1 might be the D (6 bases). V lost 5 bases, J lost 2 bases, and 13 bases lay in between. The CDR3 covers 14 residues. This CDR3 is CASSRTVYPYEQYF. As DNA, the CDR3 is TGTGCCAGCAGTCGGACAGTCTACCCCTACGAGCAGTACTTC.

This clonotype was detected a few times. This sequence joins TRBV30 and TRBJ1-1, with TRBD1 matching 8 bases. CDR3 length equals 16 residues. Germline V CDR1 and CDR2: GTSNPN, SVGIG (reference sequence). The V segment lost 0 bases and the J segment 5 bases; nucleotides outside the gene matches: 11. CDR3 nucleotides: TGTGCCTGGAGTGTCTGGGCAGGGGGCGTGGGGACTGAAGCTTTCTTT. It is translated as CAWSVWAGGVGTEAFF.

This clonotype occurred many times. Germline and junction disagree at one end, which may indicate a read error. The chain couples TRBV20-1 to TRBJ2-3; 15 positions match TRBD2. CDR3 length: 18 residues. CDR1 DFQATT and CDR2 SNEGSKA come from the germline V gene (reference sequence). CDR3: CSAGDRTSGRGFTDTQYF. The CDR3 DNA reads as TGCAGTGCTGGAGACAGGACTAGCGGGAGGGGATTCACAGATACGCAGTATTTT.